The entry below describes one TCR beta chain. TCR beta chains were sequenced at survey level with immunoSEQ. The method was immunoSEQ multiplex PCR; TCRdb's version includes in-frame clones alone and lacks a portion of them. The sample consists of about 68,000 clones, roughly 93% of them appearing once. This CDR3 spans 18 amino acids. With V trimmed by 1 base and J by 8 bases, 16 bases remained unmatched. The germline V gene encodes CDR1 MNHNS and CDR2 SASEGT. The origin of this receptor is a middle-aged man with rheumatoid arthritis. The rearrangement joins TRBV6-1 to TRBJ1-4; TRBD1 matches at 7 bases. Sequenced sample: PBMCs. CDR3 sequence (DNA): TGTGCCAGCAGTGAAGTTTGGGACAGCCCTTCCAAAGACGAAAAACTGTTTTTT. Its protein product is CASSEVWDSPSKDEKLFF.